The 25 T cell receptor beta chains presented below share a single source sample, sequenced in a study of blood T cells in healthy people across ages. Using a J-beta primer mix together with a sample-barcoded 5' primer, a second PCR was run for roughly 7 to 12 cycles. TCRdb reanalysed the 5' RACE reads using MiXCR and keeps one entry per CDR3 protein. The table records fewer than 700,000 distinct CDR3 sequences, roughly 41% of them present only once. The source material was blood. These receptors were taken from a man older than 75 in good health.

The rearrangement joins TRBV5-1 to TRBJ2-7; D is unclear. V dropped 0 bases and J dropped 7 bases, with 20 bases sitting between them. Looked up from germline, CDR1 is SGHRS and CDR2 is YFSETQ. The CDR3 contains 16 residues. In nucleotides, the CDR3 is TGCGCCAGCAGCTTGGGGCGATATGCGGTTTACAATGAGCAGTACTTC. Its protein is CASSLGRYAVYNEQYF.

The chain joins TRBV6-2 or TRBV6-3 to TRBJ2-1; the D is unclear. The CDR3 has 13 residues. The germline CDR1 and CDR2 sequences are MNHEY and SVGEGT. Trimming removed 7 bases from V and 6 bases from J, with 13 bases in between. CDR3 protein: CASTQVTLNEQFF. The CDR3 DNA reads TGTGCCAGCACTCAGGTCACCCTCAATGAGCAGTTCTTC.

This clonotype was counted only a few times. This chain connects TRBV25-1 to TRBJ2-4; D is tentatively TRBD1 or TRBD2 (5 bases each). The germline V gene encodes CDR1 MGHDK and CDR2 SYGVNS. There are 15 residues in the CDR3. Trimming took 2 bases from V and 0 from J, leaving 8 bases between them. The CDR3 region is CASSETGTAKNIQYF. The CDR3 DNA is TGTGCCAGCAGTGAAACGGGGACAGCCAAAAACATTCAGTACTTC.

The chain uses TRBV7-9 and TRBJ2-1; D possibly uses TRBD1 or TRBD2 (5 bases each). The CDR3 is made up of 16 amino acids. The germline gives CDR1 SEHNR, CDR2 FQNEAQ (reference sequence). V lost 1 base and J lost 10, with 20 bases in between. The CDR3 loop reads CASSLEGAGLAGEQFF. The CDR3 DNA follows: TGTGCCAGCAGCTTAGAAGGGGCGGGCCTTGCCGGGGAGCAGTTCTTC.

A few counts support this clonotype. The rearrangement joins TRBV6-2 or TRBV6-3 to TRBJ2-7, with D hard to call. The germline V gene has CDR1 MNHEY and CDR2 SVGEGT. V lost 3 bases and J 0 bases, leaving 6 bases between the germline ends. The CDR3 length is 13 residues. In nucleotides, the CDR3 is TGTGCCAGCAGTTATACTAACTCCTACGAGCAGTACTTC. Protein product: CASSYTNSYEQYF.

The chain links TRBV7-2 to TRBJ2-7, with TRBD2 as a possible D gene (6 bases). The DNA matches TRBJ2-4 better at its end, which makes the J call doubtful. CDR3 size: 16 residues. Germline V lookup: CDR1 SGHTA, CDR2 FQGNSA. Here the CDR3 reads CASSPRGESAKNIQYF. DNA of the CDR3: TGTGCCAGCAGCCCCCGCGGGGAGAGCGCCAAAAACATTCAGTACTTC.

In regard to this clonotype: A much larger clone differs from this one at a single base, so this may be a read error. The chain is built from TRBV29-1 and TRBJ2-3; TRBD1 might be the D (5 bases). V was clipped by 4 bases and J by 9 bases, with 17 bases between them. Per germline, CDR1 SQVTM and CDR2 ANQGSEA. The CDR3 length is 13 residues. The CDR3: CSVVGARARTQYF. In DNA form, the CDR3 reads TGCAGCGTTGTAGGGGCCAGGGCGCGGACGCAGTATTTT.

The V gene is TRBV27, the J gene TRBJ2-2; the match to TRBD2 covers 11 bases. The CDR3 runs to 16 residues. The germline V gene has CDR1 MNHEY and CDR2 SMNVEV (reference sequence). Unmatched junction bases numbered 4, after V lost 2 bases and J lost 5 bases. The CDR3 bases are TGTGCCAGCAGTTTAAAACTAGCGGGAGCAACCGGGGAGCTGTTTTTT. It encodes CASSLKLAGATGELFF.

The chain links TRBV7-6 to TRBJ2-3; 7 nucleotides match TRBD1. The J segment lost 1 base and the V segment lost 3 bases, leaving 10 bases of the junction unmatched. Germline lookup yields CDR1 SGHVS and CDR2 FNYEAQ. This CDR3 is 17 amino acids long. DNA for the CDR3: TGTGCCAGCAGCTTTAGACAGGGTGATGTAGGCACAGATACGCAGTATTTT. Its translation: CASSFRQGDVGTDTQYF.

The V gene is TRBV4-1, the J gene TRBJ1-2; D uncertain. Germline CDR1 reads MGHRA; CDR2 reads YSYEKL. Trimming removed 2 bases from V and 2 bases from J, with 12 bases in between. This CDR3 has 15 amino acids. The CDR3 nucleotides are TGCGCCAGCAGCCAACCTCGGGTGCAGAACTATGGCTACACCTTC. Its protein is CASSQPRVQNYGYTF.

The table lists this clonotype with a few counts. The chain joins TRBV7-2 to TRBJ2-5, with 13 bases aligning to TRBD2. This CDR3 region has 17 residues. Germline CDR1 SGHTA, CDR2 FQGNSA. V dropped 1 base and J dropped 4; count of bases not matched to a gene: 6. In DNA, the CDR3 is TGTGCCAGCAGCTTAGTTACTAGCGGGAGGGGGCGAGAGACCCAGTACTTC. It is translated as CASSLVTSGRGRETQYF.

The V and J genes are TRBV5-1 and TRBJ2-7; 7 bases agree with TRBD1. V gave up 2 bases and J gave up 1 base; unmatched junction bases: 6. Germline-derived CDR1 and CDR2 are SGHRS and YFSETQ. CDR3 size: 15 residues. The CDR3 nucleotides are TGCGCCAGCAGCTTCCTGGACAGGCCATCCTACGAGCAGTACTTC. Its protein product is CASSFLDRPSYEQYF.

The chain is built from TRBV20-1 and TRBJ2-7; D gene unclear. The V and J ends lost 1 base and 0 bases respectively, with 10 bases between them. Germline V gives CDR1 DFQATT, CDR2 SNEGSKA (reference sequence). The CDR3 length is 14 residues. In DNA form, the CDR3 reads TGCAGTGCTAGAGGTCAGTCCCGCTCCTACGAGCAGTACTTC. This gives the protein CSARGQSRSYEQYF.

This clonotype was recorded at least ten times. The chain carries TRBV29-1 and TRBJ2-7; D may be TRBD2 (6 bases). The germline V gene has CDR1 SQVTM and CDR2 ANQGSEA. Trimming removed 8 bases at V and 9 bases at J, with 14 bases between. The CDR3 has 10 residues. In nucleotides, the CDR3 is TGCAGCAGGGCGGACGGGGGGCAGTACTTC. This translates into CSRADGGQYF.

J is TRBJ1-2 and V is TRBV4-3; the D is unclear. The CDR3 consists of 14 residues. Germline V gives CDR1 LGHNA, CDR2 YSLEER. Trimming shortened V by 0 bases and J by 1 base, and 6 bases separated the two germline ends. The CDR3 sequence: CASSQERGNYGYTF. The CDR3 DNA sequence: TGCGCCAGCAGCCAAGAACGGGGTAACTATGGCTACACCTTC.

This clonotype was counted only a few times. The CDR3 here is CASSQDLGRQGEQYF. The CDR3 bases are TGTGCCAGCAGCCAAGATCTCGGGCGACAGGGCGAGCAGTACTTC. The rearrangement uses TRBV3-1 and TRBJ2-4, with TRBD1 identical over 7 bases. The end of the DNA aligns better with TRBJ2-7, so the J call may be wrong. CDR3 length: 15 amino acids. Germline assignment: CDR1 LGHDT and CDR2 YNNKEL (reference sequence).

This clonotype was counted between two and nine times. The chain uses TRBV15 and TRBJ2-7, with unresolved D. The CDR3 runs to 12 residues. Germline CDR1 LNHNV, CDR2 YYDKDF (reference sequence). Trimming left V 3 bases short and J 3 bases short, with 6 bases between. The CDR3 nucleotides read TGTGCCACCAGCAGGCCTTTCTACGAGCAGTACTTC. Protein sequence: CATSRPFYEQYF. The full variable domain, completed using reference TRBV15 and TRBJ2-7, is DAMVIQNPRYQVTQFGKPVTLSCSQTLNHNVMYWYQQKSSQAPKLLFHYYDKDFNNEADTPDNFQSRRPNTSFCFLDIRSPGLGDTAMYLCATSRPFYEQYFGPGTRLTVT.

V and J are TRBV20-1 and TRBJ2-5; D remains ambiguous. The V gene lost 2 bases and the J gene lost 5 bases, with 18 bases spanning the gap. Germline loops: CDR1 DFQATT, CDR2 SNEGSKA (reference sequence). The CDR3 totals 15 residues. CDR3: CSARPRLPPAETQYF. DNA for the CDR3: TGCAGTGCTAGACCAAGGTTACCCCCGGCGGAGACCCAGTACTTC.

V and J are TRBV27 and TRBJ2-3, with 13 bases identical to TRBD2. The CDR3 totals 14 residues. The trim removed 6 bases at V and 6 bases at J, leaving 3 bases unmatched. Germline V gives CDR1 MNHEY, CDR2 SMNVEV (reference sequence). DNA for the CDR3: TGTGCCAGCAGGGAGACTAGCGGGGGGGATACGCAGTATTTT. As protein: CASRETSGGDTQYF.

This clonotype was seen many times. The chain links TRBV14 to TRBJ1-2; tentatively, D is TRBD1 (5 bases). Germline CDR1 and CDR2: SGHDN and FVKESK. Between the trimmed V and J ends, which lost 11 bases and 4 bases, there was a span of 20 bases. This CDR3 region has 14 residues. CDR3 loop: CAHALRGAGYGYTF. The CDR3 nucleotides read TGTGCCCATGCTCTACGGGGCGCCGGCTATGGCTACACCTTC.

This clonotype was observed a handful of times. The rearrangement links TRBV5-5 to TRBJ2-3, with 9 bases aligning to TRBD1. With V trimmed by 1 base and J by 3 bases, 3 bases remained unmatched. The CDR3 consists of 15 residues. Germline V CDR1 and CDR2: SGHKS, YYEKEE (reference sequence). The CDR3 sequence: CASSLWDRETDTQYF. In nucleotides, the CDR3 is TGTGCCAGCAGCTTGTGGGACAGGGAGACAGATACGCAGTATTTT.

This chain connects TRBV3-1 to TRBJ1-1; D is uncertain. Trimming took 4 bases from V and 1 from J, leaving 10 bases between them. The CDR3 extends over 14 amino acids. Germline V gene sequence: CDR1 LGHDT, CDR2 YNNKEL (reference sequence). The CDR3 is CASSPRVKNTEAFF. The CDR3 DNA reads as TGTGCCAGCAGCCCCCGGGTGAAGAACACTGAAGCTTTCTTT.

This clonotype was detected only a few times. V and J are TRBV13 and TRBJ1-6; 8 bases align to TRBD1. The J segment lost 0 bases and the V segment lost 5 bases, leaving 12 bases of the junction unmatched. CDR1 PRHDT and CDR2 FYEKMQ come from the germline V gene (reference sequence). This CDR3 has 19 residues. CDR3 coding DNA: TGTGCCAGCAGCGGCCGGGACAGGCTATCGATCTCCTATAATTCACCCCTCCACTTT. Its protein product is CASSGRDRLSISYNSPLHF.

At least ten counts were recorded for this clonotype. CDR3 DNA: TGTGCCAGCAGTCTCGACAGTAGACTCTCCTACGAGCAGTACTTC. It yields the protein CASSLDSRLSYEQYF. V gene TRBV28 combines with J gene TRBJ2-7, with TRBD1 as a possible D gene (5 bases). V was cut by 5 bases and J by 0 bases, with 14 bases left in between. The V gene's germline CDR1 is MDHEN and CDR2 SYDVKM. The CDR3 covers 15 residues.

The chain has TRBV7-2 and TRBJ2-5; D unclear. The CDR3 sequence is 14 residues long. CDR1 and CDR2 from the germline V gene are SGHTA and FQGNSA. Trimming left V 1 base short and J 2 bases short, with 8 bases between. The CDR3: CTSSLVGLQETQYF. For the CDR3, the DNA is TGTACCAGCAGCTTAGTCGGGTTACAAGAGACCCAGTACTTC.